This TCR beta chain was sequenced in a study of blood T cells in healthy people across ages. The study, taken as a whole, reports: As age increased, TCR beta diversity per million T cells fell in a roughly linear fashion.

Primers used in a second PCR of roughly 7 to 12 cycles were a sample-barcoded 5' primer and a J-beta primer mix. TCRdb reprocessed the 5' RACE reads via MiXCR and lists one record per CDR3 protein. The sample consists of 650,000 to 800,000 distinct CDR3 sequences, 40% to 50% of them appearing once. About this clonotype itself: Its antigen is not identified.

The length of the CDR3 is 13 residues. The rearrangement uses TRBV21-1 and TRBJ2-5. The DNA end is a closer match to TRBJ2-7, so the J assignment may be wrong. TRBV21-1 constitutes a pseudogene. The receptor was derived from a man aged 55-75 years in good health. What was sequenced was blood. CDR3: CASSKWCRYEQYF. DNA of the CDR3: TGTGCCAGCAGCAAATGGTGCAGGTACGAGCAGTACTTC.